Listed here is a single T cell receptor beta chain. This table comes from immunoSEQ multiplex PCR, and its TCRdb copy is limited to in-frame clones, with some not included. The table has about 350,000 clones, more than 75% seen once. This sample was taken from a study of Ad26.COV2.S vaccination and SARS-CoV-2 variants. Deletions cut 3 bases from V and 8 bases from J, with 7 bases between. This CDR3 has 11 amino acids. Germline values: CDR1 DFQATT, CDR2 SNEGSKA (reference sequence). Described treatment: roughly 19 received Ad26.COV2.S at low or high dose, single or two shots; 5 received placebo; per-sample allocation not given. Sampling was performed 63 days after the first vaccine or placebo injection.

The sequence derives from a person between 18 and 60 years old who received the Ad26.COV2.S COVID-19 vaccine or a placebo. Here the sequenced sample was peripheral blood, taken in a trial of Ad26.COV2.S vaccine versus placebo. This sequence joins TRBV20-1 and TRBJ1-4; D remains ambiguous. The CDR3 nucleotides are TGCAGTGCTAGGGAACAAGAAAAACTGTTTTTT. This translates into CSAREQEKLFF.